The clone carrying this T cell receptor beta chain appeared many times. The sample comes from a study of blood T cell repertoires in COVID-19. Per the authors' pipeline: Amplification of reference gene primers provided the estimated nucleated cell counts. Here immunoSEQ multiplex PCR was the method, and the copy in TCRdb shows in-frame clones only, minus some. V, J and clone size are those of that table, while D and trimming were read from the DNA. The profile shows about 100,000 clones, 80% of them singletons. CDR1 and CDR2 from the germline V gene are SGHAT and FQNNGV. The germline V and J ends were trimmed by 3 bases and 6 bases, with 15 bases remaining between them. This CDR3 region has 15 residues.

The chain carries TRBV11-2 and TRBJ2-4; D might be TRBD2 (6 bases). The clonotype was recovered from a man aged 65 to 79 with active or convalescent COVID-19. Sequenced sample: peripheral blood. CDR3 loop: CASSLERVPLNIQYF. The CDR3 region has the DNA TGTGCCAGCAGCTTGGAGCGGGTACCGTTAAACATTCAGTACTTC.